This T cell receptor beta chain was profiled in a study of T cell repertoires in aging, cancer and after chemotherapy. As for the study in general: Repeat sampling of healthy donors over several months to years showed clear clonal overlap. The whole study produced a dataset of roughly 8.8 million TCR reads. Study outcomes and limitations: Loss of evenness, beyond lost richness, contributed to age-related TCR diversity decline in cancer patients.

J gave up 4 bases and V 3 bases, and 6 bases lay outside the gene matches. The CDR3 loop spans 16 amino acids. CDR1 and CDR2 (germline): MNHEY, SMNVEV (reference sequence). TRB rearrangements spanning V, D and J were amplified using mixed TRB-A/B primers. One entry per CDR3 protein results from TCRdb running MiXCR on the multiplex PCR reads. The profile shows 9,500 or so distinct CDR3 sequences, about 24% of them singletons. Amplification of TCR beta used genomic DNA extracted from peripheral blood. With respect to this clonotype: As yet, its antigen is unknown.

J is TRBJ2-2 and V is TRBV27, with 9 bases identical to TRBD1. The sequencing sample was made of blood. The TCR was taken from a human donor in good health. The CDR3, as DNA: TGTGCCAGCAGTTTGTCCGGGACAGGGATCACCGGGGAGCTGTTTTTT. This gives the protein CASSLSGTGITGELFF.